The entry below describes one T cell receptor (beta chain). This specimen belongs to a study of blood T cells in healthy people across ages. Sample donors were healthy Caucasian individuals that came from Russia, aged roughly 6 to 100. Together with a sample-barcoded 5' primer, a J-beta primer mix was included in a second PCR lasting about 6 to 11 cycles. TCRdb reanalysed the 5' RACE reads using MiXCR and keeps one entry per CDR3 protein. The sample holds 1.5 million to 2 million distinct CDR3 sequences, about 50% seen once. Germline-derived CDR1 and CDR2 are MGHDK and SYGVNS. The CDR3 is made up of 12 amino acids. Trimming cost V 6 bases and J 2 bases, with 5 bases left between them.

The TCR was taken from a woman in her thirties or forties in good health. The V and J genes are TRBV25-1 and TRBJ1-5, with D unresolved. The sequencing sample was made of blood. The CDR3 reads CASSVGNQPQHF. The CDR3, as DNA: TGTGCCAGCAGCGTAGGCAATCAGCCCCAGCATTTT. Supplemented by reference TRBV25-1 and TRBJ1-5, the full variable domain reads EADIYQTPRYLVIGTGKKITLECSQTMGHDKMYWYQQDPGMELHLIHYSYGVNSTEKGDLSSESTVSRIRTEHFPLTLESARPSHTSQYLCASSVGNQPQHFGDGTRLSIL.